Listed below are T cell receptor beta chains from one sample, sequenced in a study of PD-1 blockade in mismatch repair-deficient tumors. Profiled with immunoSEQ multiplex PCR; TCRdb holds only in-frame clones, not every one. The sample records 60,000 to 65,000 clones, about 91% being singletons. The sequenced sample was peripheral blood, obtained 52 weeks after starting pembrolizumab. These receptor sequences come from an adult with mismatch repair-deficient cancer. The CDR3 runs from the conserved cysteine through the conserved F or W. A D gene is named only where the DNA matches it firmly. Only some rows state a clone size, as once, few, many or a class for expanded clones.

j_gene	d_gene	v_gene	abundance	CDR3aa	CDR3nt
TRBJ2-7	TRBD2	TRBV13	.	CASSLAGGGYEQYF	TGTGCCAGCAGCTTAGCGGGAGGGGGCTACGAGCAGTACTTC
TRBJ1-2	.	TRBV5-1	.	CASSLSGRTNYGYTF	TGCGCCAGCAGCTTATCGGGACGGACTAACTATGGCTACACCTTC
TRBJ2-1	TRBD2	TRBV18	.	CASSPKRESNEQFF	TGTGCCAGCTCACCAAAGCGGGAGTCAAATGAGCAGTTCTTC
TRBJ1-1	.	TRBV30	.	CAWSTGSLITEAFF	TGTGCCTGGAGCACGGGCAGTCTAATCACTGAAGCTTTCTTT
TRBJ2-1	.	TRBV28	.	CASSLLGPINEGQFF	TGTGCCAGCAGTTTATTAGGACCAATCAATGAAGGCCAGTTCTTC
TRBJ2-2	.	TRBV6-4	.	CASSSEANTGELFF	TGTGCCAGCAGTAGCGAGGCGAACACCGGGGAGCTGTTTTTT
TRBJ2-1	TRBD2	TRBV5-3	.	CARSSDSGTSGIHPSGHNEQFF	TGTGCCAGAAGCTCTGACTCCGGGACTAGCGGGATCCACCCGAGCGGGCACAATGAGCAGTTCTTC
TRBJ2-5	.	TRBV7-9	.	CASRDSRETQYF	TGTGCCAGCAGGGACAGCCGAGAGACCCAGTACTTC
TRBJ2-3	TRBD1	TRBV5-4	.	CASSSTGMGWDTQYF	TGTGCCAGCAGCTCGACAGGGATGGGGTGGGATACGCAGTATTTT
TRBJ2-5	TRBD1	TRBV19	.	CATEMQGAQYF	TGTGCCACCGAGATGCAGGGGGCCCAGTACTTC
TRBJ2-3	.	TRBV7-6	.	CASSSGSSTDTQYF	TGTGCCAGCAGCTCCGGGTCCAGCACAGATACGCAGTATTTT
TRBJ2-7	TRBD2	TRBV19	.	CASSILAGGPYEQYF	TGTGCCAGTAGTATCCTAGCGGGAGGGCCCTACGAGCAGTACTTC
TRBJ2-1	TRBD2	TRBV5-4	.	CASSSLGGLATNEQFF	TGTGCCAGCAGCAGTCTCGGGGGACTAGCGACGAATGAGCAGTTCTTC
TRBJ2-3	TRBD1	TRBV19	.	CASSYQDREVLDTDTQYF	TGTGCCAGTAGTTACCAGGACAGGGAGGTATTAGACACAGATACGCAGTATTTT
TRBJ2-3	.	TRBV19	.	CASSMTSGTDTQYF	TGTGCCAGTAGTATGACGAGCGGCACAGATACGCAGTATTTT
TRBJ2-2	.	TRBV4-1	.	CASSQAATAPGELFF	TGCGCCAGCAGCCAAGCGGCGACCGCTCCCGGGGAGCTGTTTTTT
TRBJ2-1	.	TRBV30	.	CAWTGSYNEQFF	TGTGCCTGGACGGGCTCCTACAATGAGCAGTTCTTC
TRBJ2-3	.	TRBV6-5	.	CASRVKGADTQYF	TGTGCCAGCAGAGTAAAGGGCGCAGATACGCAGTATTTT
TRBJ2-7	TRBD1	TRBV30	.	CAWISPGQGHEQYF	TGTGCCTGGATATCTCCGGGACAGGGCCACGAGCAGTACTTC
TRBJ1-2	TRBD1	TRBV7-9	.	CASSKPRDRAGNYGYTF	TGTGCCAGCAGCAAACCCCGGGACAGGGCTGGTAACTATGGCTACACCTTC
TRBJ2-2	TRBD2	TRBV18	.	CASSPPSGRPGELFF	TGTGCCAGCTCACCACCTAGCGGGAGACCCGGGGAGCTGTTTTTT
TRBJ2-2	.	TRBV21-1	.	CASSEPGRVYTTGELFF	TGTGCCAGCAGCGAACCGGGTAGGGTATATACCACCGGGGAGCTGTTTTTT
TRBJ1-1	.	TRBV27	.	CASSLSGMAMNTEAFF	TGTGCCAGCAGTTTATCAGGGATGGCCATGAACACTGAAGCTTTCTTT
TRBJ2-7	.	TRBV7-7	.	CASSIRIRQAAGSSYEQYF	TGTGCTAGCAGCATCCGTATTCGACAGGCCGCGGGGAGCTCCTACGAGCAGTACTTC
TRBJ1-1	.	TRBV7-9	.	CASSRTNTEAFF	TGTGCCAGCAGCCGAACGAACACTGAAGCTTTCTTT
TRBJ2-1	.	TRBV15	.	CATSRDRRGWEQFF	TGTGCCACCAGCAGAGATCGGAGGGGATGGGAGCAGTTCTTC
TRBJ2-7	TRBD2	TRBV19	.	CASSISGLAGTTYEQYF	TGTGCCAGTAGTATCTCCGGGCTAGCGGGTACGACCTACGAGCAGTACTTC
TRBJ2-1	.	TRBV2	.	CARAVYGTSFHNEQFF	TGTGCCAGGGCCGTCTATGGTACCTCGTTTCACAATGAGCAGTTCTTC
TRBJ2-7	TRBD2	TRBV11-2	.	CASSLVMFSGRLTGEQYF	TGTGCCAGCAGCTTAGTAATGTTTAGCGGGAGGCTCACAGGCGAGCAGTACTTC
TRBJ2-2	.	TRBV7-7	large	CASSPSYGGTGELFF	TGTGCTAGCAGCCCCAGTTACGGGGGCACCGGGGAGCTGTTTTTT
TRBJ2-7	.	TRBV10-3	.	CAISESQGGRFEQYF	TGTGCCATCAGTGAGTCACAGGGAGGACGTTTCGAGCAGTACTTC
TRBJ1-5	.	TRBV28	.	CASSFSSFSNQPQHF	TGTGCCAGCAGTTTCTCGTCTTTTAGCAATCAGCCCCAGCATTTT
TRBJ2-5	.	TRBV11-3	.	CASSLDWSRWSGNIQETQYF	TGTGCCAGCAGCTTGGATTGGTCTCGTTGGTCAGGGAATATCCAAGAGACCCAGTACTTC
TRBJ2-5	TRBD1	TRBV28	.	CASSPRGQGKTQYF	TGTGCCAGCAGTCCCCGGGGACAGGGAAAGACCCAGTACTTC
TRBJ1-2	TRBD1	TRBV16	.	CASSLRDRGLLGYTF	TGTGCCAGCAGCCTCCGGGACAGGGGTCTCCTAGGCTACACCTTC
TRBJ1-2	TRBD1	TRBV6-6	few	CASRDRGYGYTF	TGTGCCAGCAGGGACAGGGGCTATGGCTACACCTTC
TRBJ1-2	.	TRBV30	.	CAWSVRSSSSGYTF	TGTGCCTGGAGTGTACGGAGTTCCTCCAGCGGCTACACCTTC
TRBJ2-1	TRBD1	TRBV4-3	.	CASSPGTGDAGLEFF	TGCGCCAGCAGCCCCGGGACAGGGGACGCTGGTTTAGAGTTCTTC
TRBJ2-2	TRBD1	TRBV28	.	CASKSGTVNTGELFF	TGTGCCAGCAAGTCCGGGACAGTGAACACCGGGGAGCTGTTTTTT
TRBJ2-7	.	TRBV27	few	CASSPRDTSYEQYF	TGTGCCAGCAGTCCGCGGGACACCTCCTACGAGCAGTACTTC
TRBJ2-3	.	TRBV11-3	.	CASSQRGGNTDTQYF	TGTGCCAGCAGCCAAAGGGGTGGTAACACAGATACGCAGTATTTT
TRBJ2-1	.	TRBV13	.	CASSLGPSNNNEQFF	TGTGCCAGCAGCTTAGGCCCTAGTAACAACAATGAGCAGTTCTTC
TRBJ2-7	.	TRBV6-1	.	CASSETGASYEQYF	TGTGCCAGCAGTGAGACCGGGGCCTCCTACGAGCAGTACTTC
TRBJ1-4	.	TRBV6-1	.	CASTSGTRGRGKLFF	TGTGCCAGCACCTCAGGGACAAGGGGCCGTGGAAAACTGTTTTTT
TRBJ2-7	TRBD2	TRBV27	once	CASSHTLAGGVYEQYF	TGTGCCAGCAGTCACACCCTAGCGGGAGGCGTCTACGAGCAGTACTTC
TRBJ2-7	TRBD1	TRBV29-1	few	CSVVTGQGHEQYF	TGCAGCGTGGTCACGGGACAGGGACACGAGCAGTACTTC
TRBJ2-1	TRBD1	TRBV9	few	CASSGGQGAPNEQFF	TGTGCCAGCAGCGGGGGACAGGGGGCGCCCAATGAGCAGTTCTTC
TRBJ1-2	.	TRBV4-3	.	CASSYGSPSSGYTF	TGCGCCAGCAGCTATGGGTCTCCCAGTTCTGGCTACACCTTC
TRBJ2-1	.	TRBV4-3	once	CASSPSVYNEQFF	TGCGCCAGCAGCCCTAGTGTCTACAATGAGCAGTTCTTC
TRBJ2-3	TRBD2	TRBV6-5	.	CASWGLAGTDTQYF	TGTGCCAGCTGGGGACTAGCGGGGACAGATACGCAGTATTTT
TRBJ1-2	.	TRBV29-1	once	CSAGGGLVGYTF	TGCAGCGCGGGTGGGGGTTTAGTCGGCTACACCTTC
TRBJ2-2	TRBD2	TRBV4-2	.	CASSPTSPGELFF	TGTGCCAGCAGCCCGACTAGCCCCGGGGAGCTGTTTTTT
TRBJ2-7	TRBD1	TRBV4-1	.	CASSQEQGAPSYEQYF	TGCGCCAGCAGCCAAGAGCAGGGGGCCCCGTCCTACGAGCAGTACTTC
TRBJ2-1	TRBD2	TRBV19	.	CASSIGGTPHWAGVYNEQFF	TGTGCCAGTAGTATCGGCGGGACCCCTCATTGGGCGGGAGTTTACAATGAGCAGTTCTTC
TRBJ2-3	.	TRBV4-1	.	CASSQVSNTDTQYF	TGCGCCAGCAGCCAGGTGTCCAACACAGATACGCAGTATTTT
TRBJ2-1	.	TRBV18	once	CASSPKNLGGGEQFF	TGTGCCAGCTCACCGAAAAATTTGGGGGGAGGTGAGCAGTTCTTC
TRBJ2-2	.	TRBV6-4	.	CASSEGLGTGELFF	TGTGCCAGCAGTGAGGGACTGGGCACCGGGGAGCTGTTTTTT
TRBJ1-4	.	TRBV7-9	.	CASSSMGAANEKLFF	TGTGCCAGCAGCTCAATGGGCGCCGCTAATGAAAAACTGTTTTTT
TRBJ2-1	.	TRBV19	.	CASSPDSLGMSSYNEQFF	TGTGCCAGTAGTCCGGACAGCCTGGGGATGAGCTCCTACAATGAGCAGTTCTTC
TRBJ1-1	.	TRBV21-1	.	CASSKEATLGAFF	TGTGCCAGCAGCAAAGAGGCTACGTTGGGGGCTTTCTTT